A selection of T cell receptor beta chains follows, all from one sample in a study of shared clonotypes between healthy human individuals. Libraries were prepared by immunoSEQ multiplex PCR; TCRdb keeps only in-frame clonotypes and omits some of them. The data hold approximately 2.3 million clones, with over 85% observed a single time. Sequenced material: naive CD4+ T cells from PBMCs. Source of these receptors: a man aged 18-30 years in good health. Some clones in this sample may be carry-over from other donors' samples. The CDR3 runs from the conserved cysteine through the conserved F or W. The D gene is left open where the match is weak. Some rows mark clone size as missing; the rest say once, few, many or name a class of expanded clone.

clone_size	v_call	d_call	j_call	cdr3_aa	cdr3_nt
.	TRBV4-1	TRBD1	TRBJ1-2	CASSQDFPTGAAGYTF	TGCGCCAGCAGCCAAGATTTCCCGACAGGGGCGGCTGGCTACACCTTC
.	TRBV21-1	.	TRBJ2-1	CASKSSGNEQFF	TGTGCCAGCAAATCCAGTGGCAATGAGCAGTTCTTC
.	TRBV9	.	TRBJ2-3	CASSAQGPAGGDTQYF	TGTGCCAGCAGCGCACAAGGACCGGCCGGGGGAGATACGCAGTATTTT
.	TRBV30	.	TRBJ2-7	CAWSVGASRYF	TGTGCCTGGAGTGTAGGGGCTTCGAGGTACTTC
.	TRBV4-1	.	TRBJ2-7	CASSQDAHREQYF	TGCGCCAGCAGCCAAGATGCCCACCGCGAGCAGTACTTC
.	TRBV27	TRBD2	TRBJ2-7	CASSLASGMRYEQYF	TGTGCCAGCAGTTTAGCTAGCGGGATGAGGTACGAGCAGTACTTC
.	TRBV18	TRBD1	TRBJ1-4	CASSPGTGLNEKLFF	TGTGCCAGCTCACCGGGGACAGGATTAAATGAAAAACTGTTTTTT
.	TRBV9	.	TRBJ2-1	CASSVVGGLADHNEQFF	TGTGCCAGCAGCGTAGTTGGGGGGCTAGCGGACCACAATGAGCAGTTCTTC
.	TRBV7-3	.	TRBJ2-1	CASSSGGNEQFF	TGTGCCAGCAGCTCTGGGGGGAATGAGCAGTTCTTC
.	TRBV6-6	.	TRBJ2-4	CASSSDGMGIQYF	TGTGCCAGCAGCTCCGATGGGATGGGCATTCAGTACTTC
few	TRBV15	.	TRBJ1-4	CATSNEGPGAQEKLFF	TGTGCCACCAGCAACGAGGGTCCAGGGGCACAAGAAAAACTGTTTTTT
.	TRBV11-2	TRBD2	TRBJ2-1	CASSFLSGRLDEDEQFF	TGTGCCAGCAGCTTTCTCAGCGGGAGGCTTGATGAAGATGAGCAGTTCTTC
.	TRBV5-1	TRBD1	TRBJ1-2	CASSATGINYGYTF	TGCGCCAGCAGCGCGACAGGGATTAACTATGGCTACACCTTC
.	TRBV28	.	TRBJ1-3	CATWEALPNTIYF	TGTGCCACCTGGGAGGCTCTACCAAACACCATATATTTT
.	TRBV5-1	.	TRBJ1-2	CASSISRGADGYTF	TGCGCCAGCAGCATCTCGCGGGGGGCGGATGGCTACACCTTC
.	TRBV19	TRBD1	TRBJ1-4	CASSKRTGQNEKLFF	TGTGCCAGTAGTAAAAGGACAGGTCAAAATGAAAAACTGTTTTTT
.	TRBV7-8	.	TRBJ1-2	CASSLAVRDISLYGYTF	TGTGCCAGCAGCTTAGCGGTCCGGGACATCTCCCTCTATGGCTACACCTTC
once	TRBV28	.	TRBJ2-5	CASSLDPRETQYF	TGTGCCAGCAGTTTAGACCCGAGGGAGACCCAGTACTTC
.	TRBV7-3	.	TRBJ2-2	CASGPGNTGELFF	TGTGCCAGCGGGCCAGGAAACACCGGGGAGCTGTTTTTT
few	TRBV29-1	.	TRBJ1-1	CSAAGNTEAFF	TGCAGCGCCGCGGGGAACACTGAAGCTTTCTTT
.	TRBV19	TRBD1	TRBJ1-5	CASSTDRANQPQHF	TGTGCCAGTAGTACAGACAGGGCTAATCAGCCCCAGCATTTT
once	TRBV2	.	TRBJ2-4	CASSVTLLAKNIQYF	TGTGCCAGCAGTGTAACCCTTTTAGCCAAAAACATTCAGTACTTC
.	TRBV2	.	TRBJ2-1	CASSELRIAYNEQFF	TGTGCCAGCAGTGAACTCAGGATTGCCTACAATGAGCAGTTCTTC
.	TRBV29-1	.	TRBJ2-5	CSVRTGLGETQYF	TGCAGCGTTCGGACTGGCTTGGGTGAGACCCAGTACTTC
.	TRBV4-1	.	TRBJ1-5	CASSQPLEGLPQHF	TGCGCCAGCAGCCAGCCCCTAGAGGGGCTTCCCCAGCATTTT
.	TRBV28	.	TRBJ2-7	CASSFERRLYEQYF	TGTGCCAGCAGTTTCGAACGGAGACTCTACGAGCAGTACTTC
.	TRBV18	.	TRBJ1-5	CASSPRNREAQPQHF	TGTGCCAGCTCACCACGAAATAGGGAGGCTCAGCCCCAGCATTTT
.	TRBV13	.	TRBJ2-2	CASSLMGTAGELFF	TGTGCCAGCAGCTTGATGGGTACGGCCGGGGAGCTGTTTTTT
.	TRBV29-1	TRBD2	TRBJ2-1	CSVIGTSASRSYNEQFF	TGCAGCGTTATCGGGACTAGCGCTTCCCGTTCCTACAATGAGCAGTTCTTC
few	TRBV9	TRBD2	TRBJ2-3	CASSVGLAGATDTQYF	TGTGCCAGCAGCGTAGGACTAGCGGGAGCCACAGATACGCAGTATTTT
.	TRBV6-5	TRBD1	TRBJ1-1	CASKGQRDDTEAFF	TGTGCCAGCAAGGGACAGAGGGATGATACTGAAGCTTTCTTT
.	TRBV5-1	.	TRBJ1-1	CASSLLRPEDTEAFF	TGCGCCAGCAGCCTCCTGAGACCGGAGGACACTGAAGCTTTCTTT
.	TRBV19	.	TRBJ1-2	CASSVQRGWAYYGYTF	TGTGCCAGTAGTGTCCAACGGGGGTGGGCGTACTATGGCTACACCTTC
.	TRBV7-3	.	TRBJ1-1	CASSSRPGVTEAFF	TGTGCCAGCAGCTCAAGACCTGGGGTCACTGAAGCTTTCTTT
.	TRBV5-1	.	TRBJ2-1	CASTEGSYNEQFF	TGCGCCAGCACGGAGGGATCCTACAATGAGCAGTTCTTC
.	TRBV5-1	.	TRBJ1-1	CASSSGATGRNTEAFF	TGCGCCAGCAGCTCTGGGGCCACGGGCCGGAACACTGAAGCTTTCTTT
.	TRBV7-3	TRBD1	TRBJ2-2	CASSSPGTVWTGELFF	TGTGCCAGCAGCTCCCCCGGGACAGTGTGGACCGGGGAGCTGTTTTTT
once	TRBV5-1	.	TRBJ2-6	CASSLEGTLPSGANVLTF	TGCGCCAGCAGCTTGGAGGGGACACTTCCCTCTGGGGCCAACGTCCTGACTTTC
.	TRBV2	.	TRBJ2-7	CASSETVAPTYEQYF	TGTGCCAGCAGTGAGACGGTAGCGCCCACTTACGAGCAGTACTTC
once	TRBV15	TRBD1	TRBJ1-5	CATSRDRGSGRNQPQHF	TGTGCCACCAGCAGGGACAGGGGATCCGGGCGCAATCAGCCCCAGCATTTT
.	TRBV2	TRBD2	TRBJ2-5	CASSEVLGEGETQYF	TGTGCCAGCAGTGAAGTTCTGGGGGAGGGAGAGACCCAGTACTTC
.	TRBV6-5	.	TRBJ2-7	CASSLGRIGYEQYF	TGTGCCAGCAGCCTTGGGAGAATTGGCTACGAGCAGTACTTC
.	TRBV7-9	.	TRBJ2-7	CASSLGRESYEQYF	TGTGCCAGCAGCTTAGGCAGGGAGAGTTACGAGCAGTACTTC
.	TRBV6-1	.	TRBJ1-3	CASGGPGHNAPTIYF	TGTGCCAGCGGGGGGCCGGGACACAACGCACCCACCATATATTTT
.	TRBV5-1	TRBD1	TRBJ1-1	CASSLASWRTGGDTEAFF	TGCGCCAGCAGCTTGGCCAGTTGGCGGACAGGTGGGGACACTGAAGCTTTCTTT
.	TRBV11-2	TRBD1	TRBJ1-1	CASSSLQGRNTEAFF	TGTGCCAGCAGCTCACTACAGGGGAGGAACACTGAAGCTTTCTTT
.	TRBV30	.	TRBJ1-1	CARNRPPGEAFF	TGTGCCCGAAACCGACCCCCAGGGGAAGCTTTCTTT
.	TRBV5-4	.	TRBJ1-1	CASSFRRGSGKNTEAFF	TGTGCCAGCAGCTTCCGACGGGGGAGTGGTAAGAACACTGAAGCTTTCTTT
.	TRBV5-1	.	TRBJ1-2	CASSFPGGGYTF	TGCGCCAGCAGCTTTCCCGGGGGAGGCTACACCTTC
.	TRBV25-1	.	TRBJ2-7	CASSGQRGLGYEQYF	TGTGCCAGCAGTGGACAACGGGGGCTCGGTTACGAGCAGTACTTC
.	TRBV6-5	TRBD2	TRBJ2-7	CASSYRVAGVPYEQYF	TGTGCCAGCAGTTACAGGGTAGCGGGAGTGCCCTACGAGCAGTACTTC
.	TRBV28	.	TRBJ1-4	CASRLTGLSEKLFF	TGTGCCAGCAGGCTGACAGGACTTAGTGAAAAACTGTTTTTT
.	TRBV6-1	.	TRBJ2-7	CASSAQGQAAYEQYF	TGTGCCAGCAGTGCCCAGGGGCAGGCCGCCTACGAGCAGTACTTC
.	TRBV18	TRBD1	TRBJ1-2	CASSLSTPGQLDYGYTF	TGTGCCAGCTCACTTTCCACACCGGGACAGCTTGACTATGGCTACACCTTC
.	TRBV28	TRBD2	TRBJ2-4	CASSQAGDAKNIQYF	TGTGCCAGCAGTCAAGCGGGAGATGCCAAAAACATTCAGTACTTC